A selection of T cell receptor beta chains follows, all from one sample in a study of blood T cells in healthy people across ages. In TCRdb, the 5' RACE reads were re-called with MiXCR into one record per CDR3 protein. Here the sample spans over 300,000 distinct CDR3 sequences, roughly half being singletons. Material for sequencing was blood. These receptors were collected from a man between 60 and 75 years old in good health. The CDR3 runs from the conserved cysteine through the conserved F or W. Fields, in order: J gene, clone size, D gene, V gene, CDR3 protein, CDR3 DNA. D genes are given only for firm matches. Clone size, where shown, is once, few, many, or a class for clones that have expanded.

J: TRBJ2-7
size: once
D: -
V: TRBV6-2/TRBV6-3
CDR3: CAILYEQYF
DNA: TGTGCCATCCTCTACGAGCAGTACTTC

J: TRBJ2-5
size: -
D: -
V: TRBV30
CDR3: CAWRQGTGRETQYF
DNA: TGTGCCTGGAGGCAGGGAACAGGGAGAGAGACCCAGTACTTC

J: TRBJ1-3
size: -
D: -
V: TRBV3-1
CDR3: CASSRPETAGNTIYF
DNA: TGTGCCAGCAGCCGTCCCGAGACAGCAGGAAACACCATATATTTT

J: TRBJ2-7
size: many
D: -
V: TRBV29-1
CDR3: CSVAPGPGYEQYF
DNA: TGCAGCGTTGCCCCGGGGCCGGGCTACGAGCAGTACTTC

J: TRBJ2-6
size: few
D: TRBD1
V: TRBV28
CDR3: CASETGTGSPGANVLTF
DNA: TGTGCCAGCGAGACCGGGACAGGGTCACCTGGGGCCAACGTCCTGACTTTC

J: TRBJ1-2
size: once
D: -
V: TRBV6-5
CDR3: CASSRAGMSYGYTF
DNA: TGTGCCAGCAGTAGGGCGGGAATGAGCTATGGCTACACCTTC

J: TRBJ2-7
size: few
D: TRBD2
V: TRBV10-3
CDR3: CAISEDRGAYEQYF
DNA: TGTGCCATCAGTGAAGATCGGGGGGCCTACGAGCAGTACTTC

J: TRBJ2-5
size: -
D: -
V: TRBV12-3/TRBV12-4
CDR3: CASSLLIRGTQYF
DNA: TGTGCCAGCAGTCTACTAATTCGGGGGACCCAGTACTTC

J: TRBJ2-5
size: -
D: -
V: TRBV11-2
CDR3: CASSLAKLGGAETQYF
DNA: TGTGCCAGCAGCTTAGCGAAGTTGGGGGGCGCAGAGACCCAGTACTTC

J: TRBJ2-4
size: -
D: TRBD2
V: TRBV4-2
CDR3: CASSQDYGLASNKNIQYF
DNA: TGTGCCAGCAGCCAAGATTATGGACTAGCGTCGAACAAAAACATTCAGTACTTC

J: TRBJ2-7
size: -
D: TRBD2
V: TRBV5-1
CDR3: CASSRGGSSGSIAYEQYF
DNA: TGCGCCAGCAGCCGTGGTGGGTCTAGCGGGAGTATCGCATACGAGCAGTACTTC

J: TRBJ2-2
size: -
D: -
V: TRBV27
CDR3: CASTVGGHGTGELFF
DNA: TGTGCCAGCACCGTGGGGGGACACGGCACCGGGGAGCTGTTTTTT